This TCR beta chain derives from a study of cytomegalovirus exposure and HLA in healthy donors. Study findings and constraints: Relative to equally common others, HLA-associated TCR beta chains showed greater clonal expansion in a later analysis.

PCR was performed using 60 Vbeta and 13 Jbeta primers. Data came from immunoSEQ multiplex PCR; TCRdb stores just in-frame clones and leaves some out. The table lists 85,000 to 100,000 clones, over 80% of them singletons. This clone occurred once. Its antigen is currently unknown. This clonotype originated in a female donor in good health and CMV-seropositive. The sequenced material came from PBMCs.

This chain's CDR3 is CANREGANTGELFF. CDR3 nucleotides: TGTGCCAACAGGGAGGGAGCGAACACCGGGGAGCTGTTTTTT. The genes are TRBV7-9 and TRBJ2-2, with D perhaps matching TRBD2 (7 bases). CDR1 and CDR2 (germline): SEHNR, FQNEAQ (reference sequence). The CDR3 spans 14 residues. V lost 10 bases and J lost 0, with 12 bases in between.